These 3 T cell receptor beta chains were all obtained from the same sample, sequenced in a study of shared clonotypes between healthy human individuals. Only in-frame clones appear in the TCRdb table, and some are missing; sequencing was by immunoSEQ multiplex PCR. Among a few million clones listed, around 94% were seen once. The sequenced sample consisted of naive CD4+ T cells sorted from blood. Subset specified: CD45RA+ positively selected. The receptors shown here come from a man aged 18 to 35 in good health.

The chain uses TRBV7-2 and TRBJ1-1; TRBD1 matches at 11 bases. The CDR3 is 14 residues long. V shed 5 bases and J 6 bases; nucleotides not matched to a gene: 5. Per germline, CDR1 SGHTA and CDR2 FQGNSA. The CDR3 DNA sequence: TGTGCCAGCAGCCGGGACAGGGGGATCGCTGAAGCTTTCTTT. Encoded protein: CASSRDRGIAEAFF. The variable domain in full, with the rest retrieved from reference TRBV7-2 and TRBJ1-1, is GAGVSQSPSNKVTEKGKDVELRCDPISGHTALYWYRQSLGQGLEFLIYFQGNSAPDKSGLPSDRFSAERTGGSVSTLTIQRTQQEDSAVYLCASSRDRGIAEAFFGQGTRLTVV.

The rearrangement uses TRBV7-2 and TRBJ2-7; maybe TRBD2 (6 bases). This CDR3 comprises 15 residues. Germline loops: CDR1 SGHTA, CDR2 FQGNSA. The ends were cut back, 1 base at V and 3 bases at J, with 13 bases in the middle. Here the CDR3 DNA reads TGTGCCAGCAGCTTAGTGGGACTTGATCTCTACGAGCAGTACTTC. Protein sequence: CASSLVGLDLYEQYF.

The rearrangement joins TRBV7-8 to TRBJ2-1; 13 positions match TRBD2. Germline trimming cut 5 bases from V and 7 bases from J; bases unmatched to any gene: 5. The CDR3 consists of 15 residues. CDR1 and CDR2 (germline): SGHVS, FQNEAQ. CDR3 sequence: CASSPTSGRWNEQFF. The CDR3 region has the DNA TGTGCCAGCAGCCCGACTAGCGGGAGGTGGAATGAGCAGTTCTTC.